This section outlines one T cell receptor (beta chain) sequence together with its context. Its antigen remains unknown. A junction boundary mismatches the germline segment, possibly from a read error. This specimen comes from a study of T cells in Graves' hyperthyroidism and ophthalmopathy. The CDR3 runs to 14 residues. The V gene's germline CDR1 is MNHEY and CDR2 SMNVEV (reference sequence). From RNA transcripts, TCR beta CDR3 regions were amplified. First-round RT-PCR with HTBI primers amplified the TCR CDR3 region. TCRdb passed the multiplex PCR reads through MiXCR, listing each CDR3 protein once. The sample holds 550,000 to 650,000 distinct CDR3 sequences, about 15% seen once. General study results and limits: Blood also contained most expanded thyroid clonotypes above 0.001.

Patients having uncontrolled infection, another autoimmune disease, pregnancy or lactation were not included. Used for diagnoses were clinical symptoms, serum thyroxine and TRAb, thyroid ultrasound and orbital computed tomography. This TCR derives from a woman aged 25 to 45 with Graves' hyperthyroidism that later progressed to Graves' ophthalmopathy. This chain connects TRBV27 to TRBJ1-1; D is unclear. The sample comprised blood. CDR3 protein: CASSLGRENTETFF. CDR3 DNA: TGTGCCAGCAGTTTGGGGAGGGAGAACACTGAAACTTTCTTT.